Listed here is a single T cell receptor beta chain. What it binds is unknown. The data derive from a study of T cell repertoires in cytomegalovirus infection. Study results and caveats: The study found HLA-C-restricted CMV-specific TCR beta clonotypes dominating the ex vivo response.

A single record per CDR3 protein comes from TCRdb applying MiXCR to the reads. Of under 850,000 distinct CDR3 sequences listed, roughly 30% are singletons. This material consisted of cultured PBMCs, taken from culture after CMV antigen stimulation. The receptor was derived from a human donor in good health (CMV status not recorded). Some clones in this sample may be carry-over from other donors' samples.

In DNA, the CDR3 is TGCAGTGCAAACCAAGACAGCTCTGGGGCCAACGTCCTGACTTTC. Translation gives CSANQDSSGANVLTF. V and J are TRBV20-1 and TRBJ2-6, with D possibly TRBD1 on 5 matching bases. Trimming removed 6 bases from V and 0 bases from J, with 12 bases in between. There are 15 residues in the CDR3. Germline lookup yields CDR1 DFQATT and CDR2 SNEGSKA (reference sequence).